The text below deals with one T cell receptor (beta chain). It has no known antigen specificity. Base qualities are not at hand, and no much larger clone is one base apart. The data belong to a study of hypomethylating agent response in myelodysplastic syndrome (dated by TCRdb to about 2021). With regard to the full study: Patients were treated with the hypomethylating agents azacitidine (about 70% of the 11) or decitabine (3 of 11). Among the myelodysplastic syndrome patients in the cohort, nine or ten were male and 2 were female. On average the patients were around 75 +/- 6.5 years old, and a diploid cytogenetic profile was seen most often. The mutation found most frequently was TET2, which appeared in about 50% of the 11 patients. A few patients did not respond, whereas six or seven responded with either complete response or hematologic improvement. Response was defined as complete response or hematologic improvement, and patients who met neither criterion were classified as non-responders.

T-cell subsets were not sorted, and bulk bone marrow was analyzed instead. TCR beta CDR3 regions were immunosequenced from bone marrow of over nine myelodysplastic syndrome patients before and after hypomethylating agent therapy. For longitudinal repertoire tracking, a baseline bone marrow plus two to three bone marrows at different post-treatment timepoints were contributed by each patient. Whole bone marrow served as the source for genomic DNA extraction, with DNA quality checked using TapeStation, NanoDrop OneC and PicoGreen assays. Trimming takes 8 bases from V and 9 bases from J, and the germline ends sit 14 bases apart. The CDR3 holds 10 amino acids from the cysteine to the valine. The retained sequence is limited to the CDR3, 30 bases, with the frame set at the first base. CDR1 DFQATT and CDR2 SNEGSKA were looked up in the germline V gene (reference sequence). The library was generated by the immunoSEQ multiplex PCR assay. Survey resolution was used, with two replicates of approximately 200 ng each, totaling approximately 400 ng of DNA per sample. The hsTCRB kit detected rearranged TCRB sequences in genomic DNA using multiplex PCR primers targeting V and J genes. In the first PCR, the CDR3 region was amplified for about 31 cycles with the QIAGEN Multiplex PCR Kit. An 8-cycle second PCR added sample barcodes and Illumina adapters to each replicate. A QuantStudio 6 together with the KAPA library quantification kit was used to quantify the pooled libraries. About 16 pM of pooled libraries was sequenced on an Illumina MiSeq using 156-cycle single-end reads plus a 15-cycle index read. The original methods were these. Of roughly 180,000 unique clonotypes, roughly 1.8% were flagged by VDJdb annotation as previously reported viral-epitope-specific. Raw reads were processed into normalized, annotated TCRB repertoires with the immunoSEQ Data Assistant and immunoSEQ Analyzer. Clonotypes were analyzed with the immunarch R package version 0.6.5 and BioAnalyzer. Every repertoire was downsampled to the clone count of the smallest repertoire before richness was estimated. Fisher's exact tests classified clonotypes as expanded, contracted or novel, with novel meaning zero frequency before treatment. Significantly changed CDR3 beta sequences were clustered with GLIPH2 using simulation_depth=1000 and kmer_min_depth=3, and CDR3s shorter than five residues were excluded. TCRdb provides this immuneACCESS table in a form limited to in-frame rearrangements. Some clones are lacking; in checked studies, under half of them reflect an unresolved V gene, and why the rest are absent is not known. That table furnishes V, J and clone size, whereas the DNA furnished D and trimming. Present in this sample are over 6,000 clones, just under 85% of which were seen just once. About a tenth of the sample comes from the top ten.

Study-level results and caveats: Richness, rarefaction diversity and clonality did not change significantly after hypomethylating agent treatment, across all patients or within response groups. Only about 10 patients were analyzed, making the cohort small. Possible recognition of novel MDS antigens by the shared GLIPH2 clusters was not confirmed, and experimental validation of that possible recognition is needed. Because the healthy control donors and the MDS patients were not matched by age, the comparison between MDS and healthy samples could have been affected. Responders more often showed novel clonotypes emerging, while non-responders displayed more contracted clonotypes after treatment.

The sample in question was bone marrow, obtained before or after starting hypomethylating agent treatment for myelodysplastic syndrome (not recorded which). The source of this sequence is a human donor with myelodysplastic syndrome. This chain is built from TRBV20-1 and TRBJ2-7, with the D gene uncertain. The CDR3 here reads CSRPDLGQYV. The sequenced DNA is TGCAGTCGGCCGGACCTGGGGCAGTACGTC.